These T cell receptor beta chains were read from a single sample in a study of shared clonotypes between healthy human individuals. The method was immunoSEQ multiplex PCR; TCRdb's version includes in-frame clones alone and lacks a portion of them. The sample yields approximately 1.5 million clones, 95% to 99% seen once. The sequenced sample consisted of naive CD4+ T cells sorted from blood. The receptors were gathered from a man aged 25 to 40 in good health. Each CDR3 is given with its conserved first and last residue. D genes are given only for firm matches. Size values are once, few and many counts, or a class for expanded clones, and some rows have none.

CDR3nt: TGCGCCAGCAGCTTGGGGCAGGGGTCCCTGAACACTGAAGCTTTCTTT
CDR3aa: CASSLGQGSLNTEAFF
len: 16
abundance: -
j_gene: TRBJ1-1
d_gene: -
v_gene: TRBV5-1

CDR3nt: TGTGCCAGCAGTGACAGGGTTAGTTCCTACGAGCAGTACTTC
CDR3aa: CASSDRVSSYEQYF
len: 14
abundance: -
j_gene: TRBJ2-7
d_gene: -
v_gene: TRBV2

CDR3nt: TGTGCCAGCAGCCTTGACAGAAACAATGAGCAGTTCTTC
CDR3aa: CASSLDRNNEQFF
len: 13
abundance: -
j_gene: TRBJ2-1
d_gene: -
v_gene: TRBV9

CDR3nt: TGTGCCAGCAGCCAAGTGCTTAACGGCGAGCAGTACTTC
CDR3aa: CASSQVLNGEQYF
len: 13
abundance: -
j_gene: TRBJ2-7
d_gene: -
v_gene: TRBV14

CDR3nt: TGTGCCAGCAGTGCAAGCTCCTACAATGAGCAGTTCTTC
CDR3aa: CASSASSYNEQFF
len: 13
abundance: -
j_gene: TRBJ2-1
d_gene: -
v_gene: TRBV6-4

CDR3nt: TGTGCCAGCAGCTTGGCGGGACGCTCCTACAATGAGCAGTTCTTC
CDR3aa: CASSLAGRSYNEQFF
len: 15
abundance: -
j_gene: TRBJ2-1
d_gene: -
v_gene: TRBV5-4

CDR3nt: TGTGCCAGTAGTCCAGGACAGGGGATATTGAATGAGCAGTTCTTC
CDR3aa: CASSPGQGILNEQFF
len: 15
abundance: -
j_gene: TRBJ2-1
d_gene: TRBD1
v_gene: TRBV19

CDR3nt: TGTGCCAGCAGGGACAGGGGCTCGTACCAAGAGACCCAGTACTTC
CDR3aa: CASRDRGSYQETQYF
len: 15
abundance: -
j_gene: TRBJ2-5
d_gene: TRBD1
v_gene: TRBV2

CDR3nt: TGTGCCAGCAGTGCAAGAGAGGGTTTCGGCTCCTACGAGCAGTACTTC
CDR3aa: CASSAREGFGSYEQYF
len: 16
abundance: -
j_gene: TRBJ2-7
d_gene: -
v_gene: TRBV9

CDR3nt: TGTGCCAGCAGCTTCGGAGACAGGGGATACCAAGAGACCCAGTACTTC
CDR3aa: CASSFGDRGYQETQYF
len: 16
abundance: -
j_gene: TRBJ2-5
d_gene: TRBD1
v_gene: TRBV5-4

CDR3nt: TGCGCCAGCAGCCACCTGCCGAACACCGGGGAGCTGTTTTTT
CDR3aa: CASSHLPNTGELFF
len: 14
abundance: -
j_gene: TRBJ2-2
d_gene: -
v_gene: TRBV4-1

CDR3nt: TGTGCCAGCAGTGGAACAGGGACCCGGGTGGGGCCCCAGCATTTT
CDR3aa: CASSGTGTRVGPQHF
len: 15
abundance: -
j_gene: TRBJ1-5
d_gene: -
v_gene: TRBV2

CDR3nt: TGTGCCAGCAGCTTCGCAGCAGGAAAAGATACGCAGTATTTT
CDR3aa: CASSFAAGKDTQYF
len: 14
abundance: -
j_gene: TRBJ2-3
d_gene: -
v_gene: TRBV5-4

CDR3nt: TGTGCCAGCAGCGCAGGGACAGGCTCTGGAAACACCATATATTTT
CDR3aa: CASSAGTGSGNTIYF
len: 15
abundance: -
j_gene: TRBJ1-3
d_gene: TRBD1
v_gene: TRBV5-4

CDR3nt: TGTGCCAGCAGCATCCGCCGCAGGGGACGAAGTGGCTACACCTTC
CDR3aa: CASSIRRRGRSGYTF
len: 15
abundance: -
j_gene: TRBJ1-2
d_gene: -
v_gene: TRBV7-8

CDR3nt: TGTGCCAGCAGACGCCAGGGGCCAGGGGAGCTGTTTTTT
CDR3aa: CASRRQGPGELFF
len: 13
abundance: -
j_gene: TRBJ2-2
d_gene: -
v_gene: TRBV6-1

CDR3nt: TGTGCGATCGAGGACGCTAGCGGGAAATACAATGAGCAGTTCTTC
CDR3aa: CAIEDASGKYNEQFF
len: 15
abundance: -
j_gene: TRBJ2-1
d_gene: TRBD2
v_gene: TRBV10-3

CDR3nt: TGTGCCAGCAGCCAATCTGGATCGAATGAGCAGTTCTTC
CDR3aa: CASSQSGSNEQFF
len: 13
abundance: -
j_gene: TRBJ2-1
d_gene: -
v_gene: TRBV14

CDR3nt: TGTGCCAGCAGTATTGAGGGGGATCAGCCCCAGCATTTT
CDR3aa: CASSIEGDQPQHF
len: 13
abundance: -
j_gene: TRBJ1-5
d_gene: -
v_gene: TRBV27

CDR3nt: TGTGCCAGCGCTTTCGAGGGCGCCTGGGACTATGGCTACACCTTC
CDR3aa: CASAFEGAWDYGYTF
len: 15
abundance: once
j_gene: TRBJ1-2
d_gene: -
v_gene: TRBV2

CDR3nt: TGTGCCAGCAGCGACGGACAGGGTCCCGGGGAGCTGTTTTTT
CDR3aa: CASSDGQGPGELFF
len: 14
abundance: -
j_gene: TRBJ2-2
d_gene: TRBD1
v_gene: TRBV2

CDR3nt: TGCAGCGCGTTGAAGATCCAGGGGACTAATTACAATGAGCAGTTCTTC
CDR3aa: CSALKIQGTNYNEQFF
len: 16
abundance: -
j_gene: TRBJ2-1
d_gene: -
v_gene: TRBV29-1

CDR3nt: TGTGCCAGTAGTATAGTCGGGCTCCGATCCTACGAGCAGTACTTC
CDR3aa: CASSIVGLRSYEQYF
len: 15
abundance: -
j_gene: TRBJ2-7
d_gene: -
v_gene: TRBV19

CDR3nt: TGTGCCAGCAGCTCCAGGACAGGATGGGTCTACGAGCAGTACTTC
CDR3aa: CASSSRTGWVYEQYF
len: 15
abundance: -
j_gene: TRBJ2-7
d_gene: TRBD1
v_gene: TRBV27

CDR3nt: TGTGCCAGCAGTGAAGACCGCAGAACCGGGGAGCTGTTTTTT
CDR3aa: CASSEDRRTGELFF
len: 14
abundance: -
j_gene: TRBJ2-2
d_gene: -
v_gene: TRBV2

CDR3nt: TGTGCCAGTAGTATTGAGGGGGTCTCTGGAAACACCATATATTTT
CDR3aa: CASSIEGVSGNTIYF
len: 15
abundance: -
j_gene: TRBJ1-3
d_gene: -
v_gene: TRBV19